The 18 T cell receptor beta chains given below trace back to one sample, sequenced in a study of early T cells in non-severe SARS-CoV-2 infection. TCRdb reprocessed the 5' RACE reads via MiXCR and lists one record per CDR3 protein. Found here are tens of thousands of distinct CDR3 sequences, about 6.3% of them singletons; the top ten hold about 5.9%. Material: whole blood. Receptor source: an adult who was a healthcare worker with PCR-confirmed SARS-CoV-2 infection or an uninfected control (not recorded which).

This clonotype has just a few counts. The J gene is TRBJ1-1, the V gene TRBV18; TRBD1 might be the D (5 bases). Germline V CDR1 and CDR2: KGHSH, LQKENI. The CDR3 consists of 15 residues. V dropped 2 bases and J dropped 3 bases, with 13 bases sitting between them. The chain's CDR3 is CASSPSGGEDTEAFF. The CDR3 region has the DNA TGTGCCAGCTCACCATCGGGGGGGGAGGACACTGAAGCTTTCTTT.

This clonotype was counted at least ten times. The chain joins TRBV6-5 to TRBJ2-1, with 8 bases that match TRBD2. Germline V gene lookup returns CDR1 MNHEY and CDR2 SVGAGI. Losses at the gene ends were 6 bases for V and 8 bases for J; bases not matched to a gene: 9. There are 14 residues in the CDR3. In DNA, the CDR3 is TGTGCCAGCAGCACGGGGGGGAGTGGGGATGAGCAGTTCTTC. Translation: CASSTGGSGDEQFF.

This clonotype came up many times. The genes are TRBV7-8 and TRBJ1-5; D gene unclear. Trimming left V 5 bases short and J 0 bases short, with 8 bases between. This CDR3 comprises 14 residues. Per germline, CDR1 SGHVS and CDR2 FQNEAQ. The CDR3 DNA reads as TGTGCCAGCAGCCCCCTGGCTAGCAATCAGCCCCAGCATTTT. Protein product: CASSPLASNQPQHF. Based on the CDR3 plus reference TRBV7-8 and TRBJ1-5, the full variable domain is GAGVSQSPRYKVAKRGQDVALRCDPISGHVSLFWYQQALGQGPEFLTYFQNEAQLDKSGLPSDRFFAERPEGSVSTLKIQRTQQEDSAVYLCASSPLASNQPQHFGDGTRLSIL.

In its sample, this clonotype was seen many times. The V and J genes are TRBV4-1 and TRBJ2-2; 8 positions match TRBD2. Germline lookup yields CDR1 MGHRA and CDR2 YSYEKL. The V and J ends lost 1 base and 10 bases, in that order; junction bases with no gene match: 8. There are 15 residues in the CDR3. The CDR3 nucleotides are TGCGCCAGCAGCCAAGTAGGCGGGAGGTTCGCGGAGCTGTTTTTT. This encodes CASSQVGGRFAELFF.

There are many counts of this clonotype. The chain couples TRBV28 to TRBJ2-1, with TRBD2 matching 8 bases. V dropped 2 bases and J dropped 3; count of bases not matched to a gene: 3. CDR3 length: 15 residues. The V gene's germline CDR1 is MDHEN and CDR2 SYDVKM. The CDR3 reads CASSLVREGYNEQFF. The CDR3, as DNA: TGTGCCAGCAGTTTAGTACGGGAGGGCTACAATGAGCAGTTCTTC.

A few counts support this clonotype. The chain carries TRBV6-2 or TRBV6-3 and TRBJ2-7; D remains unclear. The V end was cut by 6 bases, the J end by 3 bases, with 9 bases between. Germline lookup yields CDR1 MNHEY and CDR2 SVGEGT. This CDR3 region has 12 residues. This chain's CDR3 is CASSVEIYEQYF. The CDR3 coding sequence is TGTGCCAGCAGCGTTGAGATCTACGAGCAGTACTTC.

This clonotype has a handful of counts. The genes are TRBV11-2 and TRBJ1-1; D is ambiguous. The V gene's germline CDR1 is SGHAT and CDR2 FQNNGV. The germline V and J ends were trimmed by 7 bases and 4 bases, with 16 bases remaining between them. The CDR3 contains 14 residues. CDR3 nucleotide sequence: TGTGCCAGCACCCGAGGGCGGTATGGCACTGAAGCTTTCTTT. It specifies CASTRGRYGTEAFF.

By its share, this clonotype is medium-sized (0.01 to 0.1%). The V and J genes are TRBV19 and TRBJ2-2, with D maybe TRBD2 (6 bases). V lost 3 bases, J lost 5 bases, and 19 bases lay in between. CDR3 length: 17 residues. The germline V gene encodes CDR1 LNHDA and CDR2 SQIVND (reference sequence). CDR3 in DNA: TGTGCCAGTAGTATCGGTGAAGCGGAGGGGAGAACCGGGGAGCTGTTTTTT. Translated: CASSIGEAEGRTGELFF.

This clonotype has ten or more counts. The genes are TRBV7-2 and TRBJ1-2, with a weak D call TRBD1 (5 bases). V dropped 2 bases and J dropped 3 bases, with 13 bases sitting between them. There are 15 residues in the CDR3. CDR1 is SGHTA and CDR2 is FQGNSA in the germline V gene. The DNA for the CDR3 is TGTGCCAGCAGCTTATATGGGGGTAGGGACTATGGCTACACCTTC. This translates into CASSLYGGRDYGYTF.

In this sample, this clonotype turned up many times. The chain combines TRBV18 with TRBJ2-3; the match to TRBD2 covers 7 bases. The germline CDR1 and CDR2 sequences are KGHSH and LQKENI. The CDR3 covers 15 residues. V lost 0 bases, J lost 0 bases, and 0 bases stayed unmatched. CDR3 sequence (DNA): TGTGCCAGCTCACCACCTAGCGGGAGCACAGATACGCAGTATTTT. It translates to CASSPPSGSTDTQYF.

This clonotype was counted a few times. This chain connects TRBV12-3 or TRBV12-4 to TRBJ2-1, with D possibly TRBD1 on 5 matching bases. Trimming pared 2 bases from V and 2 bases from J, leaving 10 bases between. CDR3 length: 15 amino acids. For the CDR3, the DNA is TGTGCCAGCAGTTTACAGGGTGGTCCCTACAATGAGCAGTTCTTC. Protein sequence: CASSLQGGPYNEQFF.

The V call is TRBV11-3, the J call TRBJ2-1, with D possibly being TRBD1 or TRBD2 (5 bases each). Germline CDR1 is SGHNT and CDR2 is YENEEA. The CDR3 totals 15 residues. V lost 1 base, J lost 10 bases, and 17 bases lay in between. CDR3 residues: CASSLGASVGEEQFF. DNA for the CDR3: TGTGCCAGCAGCTTAGGTGCATCGGTAGGGGAGGAGCAGTTCTTC.

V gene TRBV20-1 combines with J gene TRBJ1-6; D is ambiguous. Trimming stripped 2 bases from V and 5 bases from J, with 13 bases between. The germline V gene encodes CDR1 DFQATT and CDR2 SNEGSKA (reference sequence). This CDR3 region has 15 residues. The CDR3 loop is CSARMLRRDNSPLHF. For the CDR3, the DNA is TGCAGTGCTAGAATGCTTAGACGGGATAATTCACCCCTCCACTTT.

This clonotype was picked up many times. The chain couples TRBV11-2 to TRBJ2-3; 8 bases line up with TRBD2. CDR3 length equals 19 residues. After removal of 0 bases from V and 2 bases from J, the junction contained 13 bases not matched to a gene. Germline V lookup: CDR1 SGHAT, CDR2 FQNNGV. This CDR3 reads CASSLEPAGARGDTDTQYF. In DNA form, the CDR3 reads TGTGCCAGCAGCTTAGAGCCAGCGGGAGCCCGTGGGGACACAGATACGCAGTATTTT.

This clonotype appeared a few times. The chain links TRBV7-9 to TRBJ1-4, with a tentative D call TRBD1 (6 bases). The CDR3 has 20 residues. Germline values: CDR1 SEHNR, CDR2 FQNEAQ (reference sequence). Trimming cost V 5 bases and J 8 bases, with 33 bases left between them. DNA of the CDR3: TGTGCCAGCAGCCCGCGGCGGGTTGGCCAGGGGTCGGGGAAGGCAGAAAAACTGTTTTTT. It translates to CASSPRRVGQGSGKAEKLFF. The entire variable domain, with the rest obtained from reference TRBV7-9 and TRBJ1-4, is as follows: DTGVSQNPRHKITKRGQNVTFRCDPISEHNRLYWYRQTLGQGPEFLTYFQNEAQLEKSRLLSDRFSAERPKGSFSTLEIQRTEQGDSAMYLCASSPRRVGQGSGKAEKLFFGSGTQLSVL.

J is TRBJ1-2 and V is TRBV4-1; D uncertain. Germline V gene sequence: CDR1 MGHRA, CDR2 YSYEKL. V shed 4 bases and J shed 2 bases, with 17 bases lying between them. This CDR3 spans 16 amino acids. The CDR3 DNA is TGCGCCAGCAGCCTGAGTTCGGAGACCCAGAACTATGGCTACACCTTC. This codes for CASSLSSETQNYGYTF.

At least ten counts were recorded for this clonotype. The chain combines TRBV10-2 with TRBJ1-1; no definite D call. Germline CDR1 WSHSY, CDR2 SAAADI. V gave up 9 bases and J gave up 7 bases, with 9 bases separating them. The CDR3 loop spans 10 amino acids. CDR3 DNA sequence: TGCGCCAGTCTCCCCTTTGAAGCTTTCTTT. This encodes CASLPFEAFF.

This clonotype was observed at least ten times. CDR3 sequence: CASRLMNTDTQYF. DNA for the CDR3: TGTGCCAGCAGGCTCATGAACACAGATACGCAGTATTTT. The genes are TRBV27 and TRBJ2-3; D not resolved. This CDR3 is 13 amino acids long. V lost 6 bases and J lost 2, with 9 bases in between. CDR1 is MNHEY, CDR2 SMNVEV, per germline (reference sequence).